This entry is about one T cell receptor (beta chain). What it recognizes is unknown. The sample comes from a study of CD8+ T cells in alopecia areata. CDR1 and CDR2 (germline): GTSNPN, SVGIG (reference sequence). The CDR3 is 13 amino acids. V gave up 1 base and J gave up 7 bases, with 14 bases separating them. Study-wide results and caveats: Clonality exceeded that of normal scalp in lesional scalp, most notably in alopecia totalis/universalis. Relative to mice, TCR sharing across patients was less clear, a difference possibly HLA-related.

cDNA serving as the sequencing template came from extracted, reverse transcribed RNA. Libraries were prepared by immunoSEQ multiplex PCR; TCRdb keeps only in-frame clonotypes and omits some of them. The sample carries under 250,000 clones, approximately 61% recorded once. The clonotype was recovered from a human donor with alopecia areata. Sequences were derived from CD4+ T cells sorted from blood, sampled at week 0. The genes are TRBV30 and TRBJ2-7; perhaps D is TRBD1 or TRBD2 (5 bases each). The CDR3 DNA reads TGTGCCTGGAGTGAAGGGGACCTACGGGAGCAGTACTTC. Protein: CAWSEGDLREQYF.